A selection of T cell receptor beta chains follows, all from one sample in a study of tumor-infiltrating lymphocytes in primary liver carcinoma. A single record per CDR3 protein comes from TCRdb applying MiXCR to the multiplex PCR reads. The sample yields some 40,000 distinct CDR3 sequences, around 75% seen once. Sample: tumor-adjacent normal liver tissue. These receptors were taken from a man aged 35 to 55 with primary liver carcinoma and hepatitis B virus infection. CDR3s include the opening cysteine and the closing phenylalanine or tryptophan. A D gene is named only where the DNA matches it firmly. Clone size is shown for a subset of rows, as once, few, many or a class of expanded clone.

V gene	J gene	clone size	D gene	CDR3 DNA	CDR3 protein
TRBV29-1	TRBJ2-3	-	TRBD1	TGCAGCGTTGAATGGGCAGGGGGAGATACGCAGTATTTT	CSVEWAGGDTQYF
TRBV5-5	TRBJ1-1	once	-	TGTGTCAGTAGCCATGAGGGTGAGTGGTACACTGAAGCTTTCTTT	CVSSHEGEWYTEAFF
TRBV11-2	TRBJ2-1	-	-	TGTGCCAGCAACTTCGGGGGAGGAGGGCGCTTCATTGAGCAGTTCTTC	CASNFGGGGRFIEQFF
TRBV10-2	TRBJ1-5	-	-	TGCGCCAGAAAGAGCGCTGGGAGCAATCAGCCCCAGCATTTC	CARKSAGSNQPQHF
TRBV5-4	TRBJ1-1	many	-	TGTGCCAGCAGCCCCGGTGGATCGACTGAAGCTTTCTTT	CASSPGGSTEAFF
TRBV5-1	TRBJ2-7	many	TRBD1	TGCGCCAGCAGCTCCTCCGGGACAGGGGGCGAGCAGTACTTC	CASSSSGTGGEQYF
TRBV10-3	TRBJ2-5	-	TRBD2	TGTGTCATCAGTGACCCTGGCGGGAGGTGGGAGACCCAGTACTTC	CVISDPGGRWETQYF
TRBV6-2/TRBV6-3	TRBJ1-1	-	TRBD1	TGTGCCAGCGGCTACTGGCAGGGGGTAGCCGAAGCTTTCTTT	CASGYWQGVAEAFF
TRBV29-1	TRBJ2-2	-	-	TGCAGCGTTCAAGGCTCGGATGCCGGGAAGCTGTTTTTT	CSVQGSDAGKLFF
TRBV7-9	TRBJ2-7	medium-sized	TRBD2	TGTGCCAGCAGCTTTCTTAAACTAGCGGGGAAGAAAATTGTCAGTGGCGAGCAGTACTTC	CASSFLKLAGKKIVSGEQYF
TRBV11-2	TRBJ1-6	large	TRBD1	TGTGCCAGCAGCTTAGGGGACAGCGGCTATAATTCACCCCTCCACTTT	CASSLGDSGYNSPLHF
TRBV6-2/TRBV6-3	TRBJ2-1	-	TRBD2	TGTGCCAGCAGGGCAGGCCTCGCGGGAGAAGGGTACAATGAGCAGTTCTTC	CASRAGLAGEGYNEQFF
TRBV28	TRBJ2-1	once	TRBD2	TGTGCCACTGAGACTAGCGGGGGACTCGATGAGCAGTTCTTC	CATETSGGLDEQFF
TRBV6-6	TRBJ2-7	-	TRBD1	TGTGCCAGCAGTACGACAGGGTCGATGGTGGAGCAATACTTC	CASSTTGSMVEQYF
TRBV5-5	TRBJ1-2	-	-	TGTGCCAGCAGCCCCTGGGACACCTCGATTAACTATGGCTACGTCTTC	CASSPWDTSINYGYVF
TRBV4-3	TRBJ2-3	-	-	TGCGCCAGCAGCCAAGATCGGGGGTCAGGAGCAGATATGCAATATTTT	CASSQDRGSGADMQYF
TRBV11-1	TRBJ1-2	-	-	TGTACCAGCAGCTTGACAGGTGTCTCCTATGACTACACCTTC	CTSSLTGVSYDYTF
TRBV20-1	TRBJ2-1	few	TRBD2	TGCAGTGCTGGGGGGCTAGCGGGGTCGACCTACAATGAGCAATTCTTC	CSAGGLAGSTYNEQFF
TRBV5-1	TRBJ1-4	-	-	TGCGCGAGCCGGGAAGGGAACAGGGAAAAACTGTTTTTT	CASREGNREKLFF
TRBV4-2	TRBJ2-2	-	-	TGTGTCAGCAGCCAAGATCTGACATTCACCGGGGAGCTGTATTTT	CVSSQDLTFTGELYF
TRBV5-8	TRBJ2-7	many	TRBD1	TGTGCCAGCAGCGTGGGACAGTCCTACGAGCAGTACTTC	CASSVGQSYEQYF
TRBV5-4	TRBJ2-1	-	-	TGTGCCGGCAGCTCGAGTGGTTTTCCGGGAGATGAGCAGTTCTTC	CAGSSSGFPGDEQFF
TRBV12-3/TRBV12-4	TRBJ2-5	-	TRBD1	TGTGTCAGCAGCCATGAGGTTCCAGGGGGCGGAGAGACCCAGCAGTTC	CVSSHEVPGGGETQQF
TRBV28	TRBJ2-1	-	TRBD2	TGTGCCAGCAGTTTGCCCAGCGGGAGGGTCAAATACGTCAATGAACAGTTCTTC	CASSLPSGRVKYVNEQFF
TRBV29-1	TRBJ2-3	-	TRBD2	TGCAGTGTTGAAGGGCGGATCGGGACTAGACAAGATATGGAGTATTTT	CSVEGRIGTRQDMEYF
TRBV12-3/TRBV12-4	TRBJ2-6	few	-	TGTGCCAGTAGTTTGGCAGGATCGACGGGGGCCAACGTCCTGACTTTC	CASSLAGSTGANVLTF
TRBV29-1	TRBJ2-3	medium-sized	-	TGCAGCGTTGAGCACGGGGTTACGCAGTATTTT	CSVEHGVTQYF
TRBV4-1	TRBJ2-5	-	-	TGCGCCAGCAGCCAAGATCGGGGAGTTCACCAAGAGACCCAGTACTTC	CASSQDRGVHQETQYF
TRBV11-1	TRBJ2-5	-	-	TGTGCCAGTAGCTTACAGTGGACCCAAGAGACCCAGTACTTC	CASSLQWTQETQYF
TRBV18	TRBJ1-1	-	-	TGTGCCAGCTCACCTCGGGGGGTCACAGGGATTGAAGCTTTCTTT	CASSPRGVTGIEAFF
TRBV6-5	TRBJ1-5	-	-	TGTGCCAGCAGCCCGGGCAGGGGCCATGATCAGCACCAGCATTTT	CASSPGRGHDQHQHF
TRBV30	TRBJ1-1	-	-	TGTGCCTGGACGTTAGGACAGCTAACCGTGAACACTGTAGCTTTCTTT	CAWTLGQLTVNTVAFF
TRBV11-2	TRBJ2-7	-	-	TGTGCCAGCAGCTTAGGGCCGGGAGCGGACTATGAGCAGTACTTC	CASSLGPGADYEQYF
TRBV29-1	TRBJ2-1	-	-	TGCAGTGTCGCTGATCGGGGGTGGGATAGGCAGAATGAACAGTTCTTC	CSVADRGWDRQNEQFF
TRBV30	TRBJ1-1	-	-	TGTGCCGCTCCGTGCAACACTGAAGCTTTCTTT	CAAPCNTEAFF
TRBV29-1	TRBJ2-1	-	-	TGCATCGTTGGAGAGGTATACAATAAGCAGTTCTTC	CIVGEVYNKQFF
TRBV2	TRBJ2-1	many	TRBD2	TGTGCCAGCATCCAAAGACTAGCGGACTTCAATGAGCAGTTCTTC	CASIQRLADFNEQFF
TRBV5-5	TRBJ2-5	few	-	TGTGCTAGCAGCTCGAAGACTGGGGGAGAGACCCAGTACTTC	CASSSKTGGETQYF
TRBV11-3	TRBJ1-5	-	-	TGTGCCAACAGTTTAGATCTGGGTGTGGCTCAGCCCCAGCATTTT	CANSLDLGVAQPQHF
TRBV2	TRBJ1-4	-	TRBD1	TGTACTAGCAGGGACAGGGTCGGAAGTGAAAAACTGTTTTTT	CTSRDRVGSEKLFF
TRBV5-6	TRBJ1-5	-	TRBD1	TGTGCCAGCAGCGCCAGGGGGCCAGATATGCAGCATTTT	CASSARGPDMQHF